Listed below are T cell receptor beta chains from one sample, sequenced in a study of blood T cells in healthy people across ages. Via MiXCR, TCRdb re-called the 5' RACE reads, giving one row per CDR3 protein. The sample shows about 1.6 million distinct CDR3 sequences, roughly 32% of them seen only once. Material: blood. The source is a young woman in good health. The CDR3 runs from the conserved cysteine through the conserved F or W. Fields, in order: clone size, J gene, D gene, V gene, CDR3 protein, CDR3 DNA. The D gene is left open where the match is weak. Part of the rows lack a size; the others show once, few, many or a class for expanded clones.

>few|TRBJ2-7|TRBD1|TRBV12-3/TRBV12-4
CAGSPGTGYEQYF
TGTGCCGGCAGCCCCGGGACAGGCTACGAGCAGTACTTC
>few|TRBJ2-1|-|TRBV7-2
CASSRKSSYNEQFF
TGTGCCAGCAGCCGGAAGAGCTCCTACAATGAGCAGTTCTTC
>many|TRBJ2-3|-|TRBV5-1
CASSLGQHTDTQYF
TGCGCCAGCAGCTTGGGACAGCACACAGATACGCAGTATTTT
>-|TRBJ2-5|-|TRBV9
CASSVRGGGSETQYF
TGTGCCAGCAGCGTACGCGGAGGGGGGTCGGAGACCCAGTACTTC
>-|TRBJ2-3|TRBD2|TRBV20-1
CSAGLAGGPVLTNTQYF
TGCAGTGCTGGCTTGGCGGGGGGGCCGGTACTCACCAATACGCAGTATTTT
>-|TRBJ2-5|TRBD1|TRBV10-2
CASSTGQPSREQYF
TGCGCCAGCAGTACGGGACAGCCTTCGAGGGAGCAGTACTTC
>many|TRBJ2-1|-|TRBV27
CASILRLGGNEQFF
TGTGCCAGCATCCTGAGGCTAGGGGGGAATGAGCAGTTCTTC
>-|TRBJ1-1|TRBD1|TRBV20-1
CSARDLSTGGMAFF
TGCAGTGCTAGAGATCTCTCGACAGGGGGTATGGCTTTCTTT
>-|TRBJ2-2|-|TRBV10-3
CAIIADLTGELFF
TGTGCCATCATAGCGGACCTCACCGGGGAGCTGTTTTTT
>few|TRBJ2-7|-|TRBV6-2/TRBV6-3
CASSSAHMNYEQYF
TGTGCCAGCAGTTCGGCTCATATGAACTACGAGCAGTACTTC
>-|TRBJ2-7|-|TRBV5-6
CASSSGGGDEQYF
TGTGCCAGCAGCTCCGGCGGAGGGGACGAGCAGTACTTC
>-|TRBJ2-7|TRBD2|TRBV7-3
CASSPPGAAGAYEQYF
TGTGCCAGCAGCCCGCCAGGGGCAGCGGGGGCCTACGAGCAGTACTTC
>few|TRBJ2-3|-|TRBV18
CASSPGPQRDTQYF
TGTGCCAGCTCACCCGGGCCGCAGAGAGATACGCAGTATTTT
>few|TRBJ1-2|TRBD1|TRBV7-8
CASTHAGTDNYGYTF
TGTGCCAGCACGCATGCCGGGACAGACAACTATGGCTACACCTTC
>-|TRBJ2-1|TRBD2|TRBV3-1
CAGSQDGLAGGPRNEQFF
TGTGCCGGCAGCCAAGATGGACTAGCGGGAGGGCCGAGGAATGAGCAGTTCTTC
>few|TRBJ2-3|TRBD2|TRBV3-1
CASSQVIGGAGTDTQYF
TGTGCCAGCAGCCAAGTTATCGGGGGGGCGGGAACAGATACGCAGTATTTT
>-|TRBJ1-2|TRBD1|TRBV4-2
CASQDLVQGADGYTF
TGTGCCAGCCAAGATTTGGTACAGGGGGCTGATGGCTACACCTTC